These 4 T cell receptor beta chains were sequenced from one sample in a study of blood T cell repertoires in COVID-19. Some clones are missing from TCRdb's copy, which holds only in-frame ones; the method was immunoSEQ multiplex PCR. The sample lists around 140,000 clones, about 79% occurring once. Specimen: peripheral blood. These TCRs come from a man in his 60s with active or convalescent COVID-19.

The chain employs TRBV27 and TRBJ2-5, with TRBD1 as a possible D gene (5 bases). V gave up 6 bases and J gave up 5 bases, with 16 bases separating them. Germline V lookup: CDR1 MNHEY, CDR2 SMNVEV (reference sequence). CDR3 length: 14 residues. DNA for the CDR3: TGTGCCAGCAGCCACGACAGACGATACGAGACCCAGTACTTC. Translating it yields CASSHDRRYETQYF.

The CDR3 nucleotides read TGTGCCACCAGTGACAGTGGGGGGGACCCAAATCAGCCCCAGCATTTT. Amino acid sequence: CATSDSGGDPNQPQHF. The V and J genes are TRBV24-1 and TRBJ1-5; TRBD1 might be the D (5 bases). There are 16 residues in the CDR3. Trimming took off 4 bases at V and 4 bases at J, with 16 bases between the two ends. Germline loops: CDR1 KGHDR, CDR2 SFDVKD.

This sequence joins TRBV7-2 and TRBJ2-3, with 8 bases identical to TRBD1. This CDR3 is built from 14 residues. Germline CDR1 is SGHTA and CDR2 is FQGNSA. V was pared by 6 bases and J by 2 bases, with 4 bases of the junction left unmatched. DNA of the CDR3: TGTGCCAGCAGACGGGGACAGGCCACAGATACGCAGTATTTT. Translated, it gives CASRRGQATDTQYF.

This chain joins TRBV6-5 and TRBJ2-7, with D possibly matching TRBD2 (5 bases). CDR3 length: 13 residues. V dropped 6 bases and J dropped 6 bases, with 15 bases sitting between them. Germline lookup yields CDR1 MNHEY and CDR2 SVGAGI. DNA of the CDR3: TGTGCCAGCAGACAAACAGCGGCGGGCGAGCAGTACTTC. Translation gives CASRQTAAGEQYF.